This T cell receptor beta chain was identified during a study of blood T cell repertoires in COVID-19. In the study overall: The analysed material was cDNA or gDNA that came from T cells, B-cell-depleted T cells, or PBMCs.

Germline V gene lookup returns CDR1 MNHEY and CDR2 SMNVEV (reference sequence). V lost 8 bases and J 3 bases, leaving 17 bases between the germline ends. The CDR3 consists of 15 residues. Per the authors' pipeline: Nucleated cell number was recorded as an estimate derived from reference gene primer amplification. The method was immunoSEQ multiplex PCR; TCRdb's version includes in-frame clones alone and lacks a portion of them. V and J calls and clone size are as listed in that table; D and trimming were resolved from the DNA. The sample holds roughly 78,000 clones, 86% seen once. The receptor's source is a woman aged 60-75 years with acute or convalescent COVID-19. Sequencing was carried out using peripheral blood. The chain combines TRBV27 with TRBJ2-1; D ambiguous. The CDR3 loop reads CASYPHGVFYNEQFF. The CDR3 DNA is TGTGCCAGCTACCCCCACGGAGTGTTCTACAATGAGCAGTTCTTC.